The rows below give T cell receptor beta chains drawn from one sample of a study of blood T cell repertoires in COVID-19. Profiled with immunoSEQ multiplex PCR; TCRdb holds only in-frame clones, not every one. The table lists tens of thousands of clones, 78% of them singletons, with about 16% in the top ten. Sequencing used peripheral blood. Receptors originate from a human donor in a cohort sampled during active COVID-19. The CDR3 runs from the conserved cysteine through the conserved F or W. The D gene is left open where the match is weak. The size field is filled for only some rows; it gives once, few, many or a size class.

V	size	D	J	CDR3	DNA
TRBV4-1	NA	TRBD2	TRBJ2-2	CASSQEGAGGPDGELFF	TGCGCCAGCAGCCAAGAAGGGGCGGGAGGGCCGGACGGGGAGCTGTTTTTT
TRBV29-1	few	TRBD2	TRBJ2-3	CSANTPPELAGGPRTDTQYF	TGCAGCGCCAACACGCCACCCGAGTTAGCGGGAGGGCCTCGCACAGATACGCAGTATTTT
TRBV24-1	NA	TRBD2	TRBJ2-1	CATSDWTSGTRSYNEQFF	TGTGCCACCAGTGATTGGACTAGCGGGACTCGCTCCTACAATGAGCAGTTCTTC
TRBV6-5	once	TRBD1	TRBJ2-1	CASSSTGSGYEQFF	TGTGCCAGCAGTTCGACAGGGTCGGGCTATGAGCAGTTCTTC
TRBV28	NA	NA	TRBJ1-4	CASSFLQATNEKLFF	TGTGCCAGCAGTTTCCTACAGGCAACTAATGAAAAACTGTTTTTT
TRBV7-9	NA	TRBD1	TRBJ2-2	CASSLVGTGGNTGELFF	TGTGCCAGCAGCTTAGTTGGAACAGGGGGTAACACCGGGGAGCTGTTTTTT
TRBV4-3	NA	TRBD1	TRBJ1-5	CASSQDLGGQGLMQPQHF	TGCGCCAGCAGCCAAGATCTGGGGGGACAGGGTTTGATGCAGCCCCAGCATTTT
TRBV9	NA	NA	TRBJ2-1	CASSVGGADEQFF	TGTGCCAGCAGCGTAGGTGGGGCCGATGAGCAGTTCTTC
TRBV6-5	NA	TRBD1	TRBJ2-5	CASTYDRGRGETQYF	TGTGCCAGCACTTACGACAGGGGGCGGGGGGAGACCCAGTACTTC
TRBV10-3	NA	TRBD2	TRBJ2-5	CAISGFLGREAQETQYF	TGTGCCATCAGTGGATTCCTAGGGAGGGAAGCCCAAGAGACCCAGTACTTC
TRBV13	NA	TRBD2	TRBJ2-7	CASRDSGGTSYEQYF	TGTGCCAGCAGAGATAGCGGGGGGACCTCCTACGAGCAGTACTTC
TRBV24-1	NA	TRBD2	TRBJ2-5	CATSDLPSGSFRETQYF	TGTGCCACCAGTGATTTGCCTAGCGGGAGCTTCCGAGAGACCCAGTACTTC
TRBV3-1/TRBV3-2	NA	TRBD1	TRBJ1-1	CASSQLTGAEAFF	TGTGCCAGCAGCCAATTGACAGGGGCGGAAGCTTTCTTT
TRBV29-1	few	NA	TRBJ2-5	CSVADSLEYQETQYF	TGCAGCGTTGCCGATTCCCTCGAGTACCAAGAGACCCAGTACTTC
TRBV11-3	NA	NA	TRBJ2-1	CASSFGRSYNEQFF	TGTGCCAGCAGCTTTGGGCGTTCCTACAATGAGCAGTTCTTC
TRBV24-1	once	TRBD2	TRBJ2-5	CATGEGYQETQYF	TGTGCCACCGGGGAGGGGTACCAAGAGACCCAGTACTTC
TRBV18	NA	NA	TRBJ2-2	CASSPMSARVATGELFF	TGTGCCAGCTCACCAATGTCCGCCAGGGTAGCCACCGGGGAGCTGTTTTTT
TRBV11-2	NA	TRBD2	TRBJ2-5	CASSPPGGRQETQYF	TGTGCCAGCAGCCCCCCGGGGGGGCGGCAAGAGACCCAGTACTTC
TRBV11-3	NA	NA	TRBJ1-1	CASSIRDTEAFF	TGTGCCAGCAGCATCCGGGACACTGAAGCTTTCTTT
TRBV7-8	NA	TRBD1	TRBJ1-1	CASSLGQGEAFF	TGTGCCAGCAGCTTAGGACAGGGAGAAGCTTTCTTT
TRBV24-1	NA	NA	TRBJ1-2	CATSDGYGYTF	TGTGCCACCAGTGACGGGTATGGCTACACCTTC
TRBV14	NA	NA	TRBJ2-1	CASSQERQGSHEQFF	TGTGCCAGCAGCCAAGAACGGCAGGGGTCCCATGAGCAGTTCTTC
TRBV19	once	NA	TRBJ1-2	CASSTIKMGANYGYTF	TGTGCCAGTAGTACCATAAAGATGGGAGCTAACTATGGCTACACCTTC
TRBV5-6	NA	TRBD1	TRBJ2-1	CASSLGQGRIF	TGTGCCAGCAGCTTGGGACAGGGGAGAATCTTC
TRBV18	NA	TRBD2	TRBJ2-3	CASSPPLAGEDTQYF	TGTGCCAGCTCACCCCCACTAGCGGGAGAAGATACGCAGTATTTT
TRBV7-9	NA	TRBD1	TRBJ1-1	CASSLGTGTGIEAFF	TGTGCCAGCAGCTTAGGCACCGGGACAGGGATTGAAGCTTTCTTT
TRBV2	NA	TRBD1	TRBJ2-5	CASSRQGIGQETQYF	TGTGCCAGCAGTCGACAGGGTATCGGCCAAGAGACCCAGTACTTC
TRBV5-5	NA	TRBD1	TRBJ2-7	CASSQSPGGAGYEQYF	TGTGCCAGCAGCCAGAGCCCAGGGGGCGCAGGTTACGAGCAGTACTTC
TRBV7-3	NA	TRBD1	TRBJ1-3	CASSDRTGGGNTIYF	TGTGCCAGCAGCGACCGGACAGGCGGTGGAAACACCATATATTTT
TRBV5-1	NA	TRBD1	TRBJ2-7	CASSLDPTGGAFNEQYF	TGCGCCAGCAGCTTGGATCCGACAGGGGGCGCGTTTAACGAGCAGTACTTC
TRBV11-2	NA	NA	TRBJ2-2	CASSYLNSGELFF	TGTGCCAGCAGCTACTTAAACAGCGGGGAGCTGTTTTTT
TRBV11-3	NA	NA	TRBJ2-6	CASLVSGANVLTF	TGTGCCAGCCTAGTTTCTGGGGCCAACGTCCTGACTTTC
TRBV27	NA	NA	TRBJ2-2	CASSFTGLTGELFF	TGTGCCAGCAGTTTTACAGGGCTCACCGGGGAGCTGTTTTTT
TRBV28	NA	NA	TRBJ2-5	CASSREIQETQYF	TGTGCCAGCAGTAGAGAAATCCAAGAGACCCAGTACTTC
TRBV6-6	NA	NA	TRBJ2-7	CASSPPGSEQYF	TGTGCCAGCAGTCCTCCAGGGTCCGAGCAGTACTTC
TRBV4-1	NA	NA	TRBJ1-3	CASSQGGQSSAGNTIYF	TGCGCCAGCAGCCAAGGCGGACAGAGCTCTGCCGGAAACACCATATATTTT
TRBV27	few	NA	TRBJ1-5	CASRQGFDQPQHF	TGTGCCAGCAGACAGGGTTTTGATCAGCCCCAGCATTTT
TRBV5-5	NA	NA	TRBJ1-1	CASSLAGNTEAFF	TGTGCCAGCAGCTTAGCAGGAAACACTGAAGCTTTCTTT
TRBV19	NA	NA	TRBJ2-1	CASSSGAYNEQFF	TGTGCCAGTAGTAGCGGAGCTTACAATGAGCAGTTCTTC
TRBV4-1	NA	TRBD2	TRBJ2-7	CASSQPGGYGAGAREQYF	TGCGCCAGCAGCCAACCGGGAGGATACGGGGCCGGGGCGCGCGAGCAGTACTTC
TRBV7-2	NA	TRBD2	TRBJ2-3	CASSLRSGGGPYTQYF	TGTGCCAGCAGCTTACGGAGCGGGGGGGGCCCGTATACGCAGTATTTT
TRBV2	NA	NA	TRBJ1-5	CASSFRGSQPQHF	TGTGCCAGCAGCTTCAGGGGTAGTCAGCCCCAGCATTTT
TRBV6-5	NA	TRBD1	TRBJ2-7	CASRMTGGVSYEQYF	TGTGCCAGCAGGATGACAGGGGGGGTATCCTACGAGCAGTACTTC
TRBV18	NA	TRBD1	TRBJ2-7	CASSPPQVDRGYEQYF	TGTGCCAGCTCACCACCTCAGGTGGACAGGGGTTACGAGCAGTACTTC
TRBV9	NA	TRBD1	TRBJ2-5	CASSAGTAHQETQYF	TGTGCCAGCAGCGCCGGGACAGCCCATCAAGAGACCCAGTACTTC
TRBV28	NA	NA	TRBJ2-7	CASSLGHSYEQYF	TGTGCCAGCAGTTTAGGACACTCCTACGAGCAGTACTTC